The 31 T cell receptor beta chains reported below all come from one sample, sequenced in a study of OX40 agonist ivuxolimab in advanced cancers. The assay was immunoSEQ multiplex PCR, and TCRdb's table has in-frame clones only and misses some. The sample lists about 150,000 clones; roughly 92% were seen once. Sequenced here: CD4+ or CD8+ T cells sorted from blood, sampled in a trial of the OX40 agonist ivuxolimab. These receptors came from an adult with an advanced solid tumor such as melanoma, head and neck, liver or kidney cancer.

This chain uses TRBV19 with TRBJ1-6, with D perhaps matching TRBD1 (5 bases). The CDR3 runs to 15 residues. The V end was cut by 4 bases, the J end by 4 bases, with 11 bases between. Germline lookup yields CDR1 LNHDA and CDR2 SQIVND (reference sequence). The CDR3 region has the DNA TGTGCCAGTAGTACCCCGGGGGATTATAATTCACCCCTCCACTTT. It yields the protein CASSTPGDYNSPLHF.

This chain links TRBV25-1 with TRBJ2-7; D assignment may be TRBD1 or TRBD2 (5 bases each). Trimming stripped 8 bases from V and 5 bases from J, with 16 bases between. The CDR3 spans 13 residues. CDR1 and CDR2 from the germline V gene are MGHDK and SYGVNS. CDR3 protein: CASLARGGHEQYF. In nucleotides, the CDR3 is TGTGCCAGCCTCGCGAGGGGTGGACACGAGCAGTACTTC.

The V call is TRBV6-5, the J call TRBJ1-4, with TRBD1 matching over 7 bases. CDR3 size: 13 residues. Germline lookup yields CDR1 MNHEY and CDR2 SVGAGI. V shed 8 bases and J 5 bases; nucleotides not matched to a gene: 5. The CDR3 protein is CASRQDRNEKLFF. The CDR3, as DNA: TGTGCCAGCCGGCAGGACAGGAATGAAAAACTGTTTTTT.

The rearrangement joins TRBV7-9 to TRBJ2-7, with D tentatively TRBD1 or TRBD2 (6 bases each). CDR3 length: 16 residues. Germline V CDR1 and CDR2: SEHNR, FQNEAQ (reference sequence). The V end lost 2 bases, the J end lost 3 bases, and 17 bases lay between the germline ends. The DNA of the CDR3 is TGTGCCAGCAGCTTACGGGGGCAGGCCCTGAACTACGAGCAGTACTTC. It yields the protein CASSLRGQALNYEQYF.

The chain employs TRBV2 and TRBJ1-5; 8 bases agree with TRBD1. The CDR3 length is 14 residues. Germline V gives CDR1 SNHLY, CDR2 FYNNEI. After removal of 8 bases from V and 5 bases from J, the junction contained 8 bases not matched to a gene. The CDR3 reads CASSPGQGYQPQHF. CDR3 DNA: TGTGCCAGCTCCCCCGGACAGGGTTATCAGCCCCAGCATTTT.

The rearrangement links TRBV6-6 to TRBJ2-7; a weak D match, TRBD2 (5 bases). Trimming removed 2 bases at V and 2 bases at J, with 16 bases between. The CDR3 is 16 residues long. Per germline, CDR1 MNHNY and CDR2 SVGAGI (reference sequence). This chain's CDR3 is CASSYLIPSGTYEQYF. CDR3 in DNA: TGTGCCAGCAGTTACCTTATTCCCTCGGGAACCTACGAGCAGTACTTC.

This rearrangement joins TRBV6-5 to TRBJ1-5; 9 positions agree with TRBD1. The CDR3 loop spans 15 amino acids. CDR1 is MNHEY, CDR2 SVGAGI, per germline. V was clipped by 6 bases and J by 5 bases; unmatched bases: 8. CDR3: CASSTGTGKDQPQHF. CDR3 DNA sequence: TGTGCCAGCAGCACCGGGACAGGGAAGGATCAGCCCCAGCATTTT.

The V and J genes are TRBV29-1 and TRBJ2-7; D perhaps matches TRBD1 (5 bases). Germline CDR1 and CDR2: SQVTM and ANQGSEA. The CDR3 runs to 12 residues. Trimming took off 2 bases at V and 5 bases at J, with 10 bases between the two ends. CDR3 loop: CSVELQGHEQYF. DNA for the CDR3: TGCAGCGTTGAACTCCAGGGCCACGAGCAGTACTTC.

The chain uses TRBV19 and TRBJ2-1; 11 bases line up with TRBD2. The CDR3 covers 17 residues. The trim removed 1 base at V and 4 bases at J, leaving 6 bases unmatched. The V gene's germline CDR1 is LNHDA and CDR2 SQIVND (reference sequence). The CDR3 nucleotides read TGTGCCAGTAGTATAGGGGGTAGCGGGAGGGATTACAATGAGCAGTTCTTC. This encodes CASSIGGSGRDYNEQFF.

The chain links TRBV4-1 to TRBJ2-1; D uncertain. The length of the CDR3 is 19 residues. V lost 3 bases to trimming and J lost 0 bases, with 21 bases between them. In germline, CDR1 is MGHRA, CDR2 YSYEKL. The chain's CDR3 is CASSQASLSWQSSYNEQFF. In DNA, the CDR3 is TGCGCCAGCAGCCAGGCCAGTCTATCCTGGCAGAGCTCCTACAATGAGCAGTTCTTC.

Turning to this clone: At one end the junction does not follow the germline gene, possibly because of a read error. The rearrangement links TRBV5-8 to TRBJ1-2; D is perhaps TRBD1 (5 bases). The CDR3 contains 11 residues. The germline V gene has CDR1 SGHTS and CDR2 YDEGEE. CDR3 loop: CASSRRGGMIF. CDR3 DNA: TGTGCCAGCAGCCGCCGGGGGGGGATGATCTTC.

The chain uses TRBV5-4 and TRBJ2-3, with D tentatively TRBD2 (5 bases). The germline V gene has CDR1 SGHNT and CDR2 YYREEE (reference sequence). The V end lost 5 bases, the J end lost 0 bases, and 7 bases lay between the germline ends. This CDR3 is built from 13 residues. The CDR3 protein is CASRAESTDTQYF. The CDR3 DNA sequence: TGTGCCAGCAGAGCGGAAAGCACAGATACGCAGTATTTT.

This clone was seen more than once but under ten times. This chain links TRBV9 with TRBJ2-7, with unresolved D. V was cut by 4 bases and J by 3 bases, with 20 bases left in between. Germline CDR1 SGDLS, CDR2 YYNGEE. CDR3 length equals 16 residues. In DNA, the CDR3 is TGTGCCAGCAGCCCACGGGCTGACCCAGCCGGCTACGAGCAGTACTTC. Translated, it gives CASSPRADPAGYEQYF.

The CDR3 region is CASVARRGVTDTQYF. CDR3 DNA: TGTGCCAGCGTGGCTAGGCGGGGGGTCACAGATACGCAGTATTTT. The chain couples TRBV6-5 to TRBJ2-3, with 8 bases that match TRBD2. Looked up from germline, CDR1 is MNHEY and CDR2 is SVGAGI. J gave up 2 bases and V 8 bases, and 9 bases lay outside the gene matches. This CDR3 spans 15 amino acids.

This clone showed up just once. V usage is TRBV9 and J usage is TRBJ1-2, with D perhaps matching TRBD1 (6 bases). CDR3 size: 15 residues. Germline V gene sequence: CDR1 SGDLS, CDR2 YYNGEE. With 2 bases removed from V and 7 bases from J, the gap between germline ends came to 18 bases. CDR3 sequence (DNA): TGTGCCAGCAGCGTTCCGGGCCGGGGGCCGGGTGGCTACACCTTC. Translating it yields CASSVPGRGPGGYTF.

J is TRBJ1-3 and V is TRBV7-6; 10 positions agree with TRBD1. Germline CDR1 and CDR2: SGHVS and FNYEAQ. The length of the CDR3 is 15 residues. V lost 3 bases to trimming and J lost 2 bases; unmatched junction nucleotides: 1. CDR3 nucleotides: TGTGCCAGCAGCTTTGGACAGGGGGCTGGAAACACCATATATTTT. Amino acid sequence: CASSFGQGAGNTIYF.

This sequence joins TRBV5-1 and TRBJ2-3; D unresolved. CDR3 length: 13 residues. Germline assignment: CDR1 SGHRS and CDR2 YFSETQ. V lost 3 bases and J 2 bases, leaving 7 bases between the germline ends. CDR3 region: CASSSDATDTQYF. The DNA of the CDR3 is TGCGCCAGCAGCTCCGACGCCACAGATACGCAGTATTTT.

Worth noting for this clone: Distinct nucleotide sequences in the sample also encode this CDR3. The chain employs TRBV18 and TRBJ2-5; D is unclear. The CDR3 sequence is 13 residues long. Germline V gene sequence: CDR1 KGHSH, CDR2 LQKENI. The germline V and J ends were trimmed by 0 bases and 1 base, with 3 bases remaining between them. In nucleotides, the CDR3 is TGTGCCAGCTCACCACCGGCCCAAGAGACCCAGTACTTC. Translating gives CASSPPAQETQYF. Variable domain in full (rest from reference TRBV18 and TRBJ2-5): NAGVMQNPRHLVRRRGQEARLRCSPMKGHSHVYWYRQLPEEGLKFMVYLQKENIIDESGMPKERFSAEFPKEGPSILRIQQVVRGDSAAYFCASSPPAQETQYFGPGTRLLVL.

This clone was observed once. The CDR3 DNA reads as TGTGCCAGCAGCTTAGGGACTAGCGGGAGCCGATGGGAGACCCAGTACTTC. It translates to CASSLGTSGSRWETQYF. This sequence joins TRBV5-4 and TRBJ2-5; 14 nucleotides line up with TRBD2. V lost 2 bases, J lost 5 bases, and 8 bases stayed unmatched. The germline V gene encodes CDR1 SGHNT and CDR2 YYREEE (reference sequence). The CDR3 has 17 amino acids.

The gene calls are TRBV6-6 and TRBJ2-3; D unclear. The CDR3 has 11 amino acids. Germline V gene lookup returns CDR1 MNHNY and CDR2 SVGAGI (reference sequence). Trimming cost V 6 bases and J 6 bases, with 7 bases left between them. Here the CDR3 reads CASSAGDTQYF. The CDR3 region has the DNA TGTGCCAGCAGCGCCGGGGATACGCAGTATTTT.

The rearrangement joins TRBV7-8 to TRBJ1-2; a weak D match, TRBD1 (6 bases). The CDR3 spans 13 residues. V lost 4 bases and J 4 bases, leaving 10 bases between the germline ends. Germline V gives CDR1 SGHVS, CDR2 FQNEAQ. CDR3 loop: CASSSQGIYGYTF. The DNA for the CDR3 is TGTGCCAGCAGCTCACAGGGAATCTATGGCTACACCTTC.

The V and J genes are TRBV9 and TRBJ2-6; D remains ambiguous. Trimming removed 3 bases from V and 0 bases from J, with 13 bases in between. Germline CDR1 SGDLS, CDR2 YYNGEE. This CDR3 spans 17 amino acids. CDR3 in amino acids: CASSAGRARSGANVLTF. As DNA, the CDR3 is TGTGCCAGCAGCGCGGGTCGGGCCCGCTCTGGGGCCAACGTCCTGACTTTC.

This clone was found once. The V and J genes are TRBV5-4 and TRBJ1-1, with D uncertain. The CDR3 consists of 12 residues. Germline assignment: CDR1 SGHNT and CDR2 YYREEE (reference sequence). Trimming removed 3 bases at V and 3 bases at J, with 6 bases between. CDR3 bases: TGTGCCAGCAGCTCACAGTACACTGAAGCTTTCTTT. This translates into CASSSQYTEAFF.

The chain joins TRBV19 to TRBJ1-1; D is undetermined. The germline gives CDR1 LNHDA, CDR2 SQIVND (reference sequence). This CDR3 is 13 amino acids long. V was cut by 3 bases and J by 1 base, with 6 bases left in between. CDR3 region: CASSISGNTEAFF. The CDR3, as DNA: TGTGCCAGTAGTATCTCTGGGAACACTGAAGCTTTCTTT.

The chain uses TRBV6-6 and TRBJ2-7; the D call may be TRBD1 or TRBD2 (5 bases each). V shed 4 bases and J shed 4 bases, with 11 bases lying between them. CDR1 and CDR2 (germline): MNHNY, SVGAGI (reference sequence). This CDR3 has 13 amino acids. For the CDR3, the DNA is TGTGCCAGCAGTTTGGGACGGGATTACGAGCAGTACTTC. This sequence encodes CASSLGRDYEQYF.

The V and J genes are TRBV27 and TRBJ1-5; 8 nucleotides line up with TRBD1. Germline V CDR1 and CDR2: MNHEY, SMNVEV (reference sequence). V shed 2 bases and J 6 bases; nucleotides not matched to a gene: 0. The CDR3 is 13 residues long. The DNA for the CDR3 is TGTGCCAGCAGTTTAGACAGGGGTCAGCCCCAGCATTTT. Protein product: CASSLDRGQPQHF.

The rearrangement joins TRBV7-9 to TRBJ1-1; no clear D gene. Trimming removed 2 bases from V and 3 bases from J, with 7 bases in between. Germline CDR1 is SEHNR and CDR2 is FQNEAQ (reference sequence). The CDR3 totals 13 residues. In nucleotides, the CDR3 is TGTGCCAGCAGCTTAACTTCGTACACTGAAGCTTTCTTT. It translates to CASSLTSYTEAFF.

This clone was found a few times. CDR3 region: CASSFYTYEQYF. DNA of the CDR3: TGTGCCAGCAGCTTCTACACCTACGAGCAGTACTTC. This chain connects TRBV7-2 to TRBJ2-7; D is undetermined. V lost 3 bases and J 2 bases, leaving 5 bases between the germline ends. The CDR3 is 12 residues long. Germline V gives CDR1 SGHTA, CDR2 FQGNSA.

The CDR3 sequence is CASSSARGGSTGELFF. The CDR3 DNA sequence: TGTGCCAGCAGCTCAGCGAGAGGGGGGTCCACCGGGGAGCTGTTTTTT. The chain carries TRBV7-9 and TRBJ2-2; either TRBD1 or TRBD2 may supply D (6 bases each). CDR1 is SEHNR and CDR2 is FQNEAQ in the germline V gene (reference sequence). CDR3 length: 16 amino acids. Deletions cut 4 bases from V and 4 bases from J, with 16 bases between.

V and J are TRBV27 and TRBJ2-3, with a weak D call TRBD2 (6 bases). CDR1 is MNHEY, CDR2 SMNVEV, per germline (reference sequence). The CDR3 sequence is 15 residues long. The ends were cut back, 6 bases at V and 3 bases at J, with 16 bases in the middle. The CDR3 bases are TGTGCCAGCAGCTCATCGGGAGTAGGGACAGATACGCAGTATTTT. Residues: CASSSSGVGTDTQYF.

The V gene is TRBV18, the J gene TRBJ2-7; 9 positions agree with TRBD1. The germline CDR1 and CDR2 sequences are KGHSH and LQKENI. The CDR3 has 15 amino acids. Trimming cost V 0 bases and J 6 bases; bases outside gene matches: 6. The CDR3 here is CASSPPTGGWGEQYF. The DNA of the CDR3 is TGTGCCAGCTCACCACCCACAGGGGGCTGGGGCGAGCAGTACTTC.